Below, 27 T cell receptor beta chains from the same sample are listed, as sequenced in a study of blood T cell repertoires in COVID-19. Libraries were prepared by immunoSEQ multiplex PCR; TCRdb keeps only in-frame clonotypes and omits some of them. The table shows more than 300,000 clones, with around 91% occurring only once. The sample comprised peripheral blood. Receptor source: a woman aged 40 to 50 with COVID-19, enrolled during active disease.

The chain is built from TRBV11-2 and TRBJ1-2; 8 nucleotides agree with TRBD1. This CDR3 contains 13 residues. The V gene's germline CDR1 is SGHAT and CDR2 FQNNGV. Trimming cost V 5 bases and J 9 bases; bases outside gene matches: 8. This CDR3 is CASSPRTGWSYTF. In DNA, the CDR3 is TGTGCCAGCAGCCCGCGGACAGGGTGGAGCTACACCTTC. Looking up the rest from reference TRBV11-2 and TRBJ1-2 gives the full variable domain: EAGVAQSPRYKIIEKRQSVAFWCNPISGHATLYWYQQILGQGPKLLIQFQNNGVVDDSQLPKDRFSAERLKGVDSTLKIQPAKLEDSAVYLCASSPRTGWSYTFGSGTRLTVV.

The V gene is TRBV5-1, the J gene TRBJ2-6, with 9 bases aligning to TRBD1. Looked up from germline, CDR1 is SGHRS and CDR2 is YFSETQ. Trimming removed 4 bases from V and 4 bases from J; junction bases left unmatched: 6. The CDR3 runs 16 residues. The CDR3 nucleotides read TGCGCCAGCAGCCTACAGGGGGCGCGGGGGGCCAACGTCCTGACTTTC. Protein product: CASSLQGARGANVLTF.

V and J are TRBV18 and TRBJ1-1; 7 bases are shared with TRBD1. With 5 bases clipped from V and 0 bases from J, the junction kept 3 bases outside the gene matches. CDR1 is KGHSH, CDR2 LQKENI, per germline. The CDR3 has 14 amino acids. The CDR3: CASSGRGLNTEAFF. The CDR3 DNA reads as TGTGCCAGCTCAGGCAGGGGGTTGAACACTGAAGCTTTCTTT.

CDR3 sequence (DNA): TGTGCCAGCAGCAGGATGGGAGCGGCCACCGGGGAGCTGTTTTTT. It is translated as CASSRMGAATGELFF. The V gene is TRBV14, the J gene TRBJ2-2, with D tentatively TRBD2 (5 bases). The CDR3 totals 15 residues. The germline V and J ends were trimmed by 5 bases and 4 bases, with 14 bases remaining between them. In germline, CDR1 is SGHDN, CDR2 FVKESK.

V gene TRBV5-1 combines with J gene TRBJ2-7, with 12 bases identical to TRBD2. The CDR3 covers 15 residues. With 4 bases clipped from V and 1 base from J, the junction kept 3 bases outside the gene matches. The germline CDR1 and CDR2 sequences are SGHRS and YFSETQ. The CDR3, as DNA: TGCGCCAGCAGCATAGGGACTAGCGGGTCCTACGAGCAGTACTTC. Translated, it gives CASSIGTSGSYEQYF.

V usage is TRBV25-1 and J usage is TRBJ1-2; TRBD1 agrees at 7 bases. This CDR3 spans 12 amino acids. The V and J ends lost 6 bases and 5 bases, in that order; junction bases with no gene match: 3. From germline, CDR1 is MGHDK and CDR2 SYGVNS. DNA for the CDR3: TGTGCCAGCAGCCAGACAGGGTATGGCTACACCTTC. Translated, it gives CASSQTGYGYTF.

V gene TRBV28 combines with J gene TRBJ2-3; 9 bases line up with TRBD1. Germline CDR1 is MDHEN and CDR2 is SYDVKM. This CDR3 has 16 amino acids. V lost 5 bases to trimming and J lost 1 base; unmatched junction nucleotides: 7. DNA for the CDR3: TGTGCCAGCAGTCCCGACAGGGGGTACGGCACAGATACGCAGTATTTT. Translation: CASSPDRGYGTDTQYF.

The J gene is TRBJ1-2, the V gene TRBV10-3; D gene ambiguous. The CDR3 length is 11 residues. CDR1 is ENHRY and CDR2 is SYGVKD in the germline V gene. Trimming took off 10 bases at V and 8 bases at J, with 14 bases between the two ends. The CDR3 spells CATRLEEGYTF. The CDR3 coding sequence is TGTGCCACCAGGCTGGAGGAGGGCTACACCTTC.

The rearrangement uses TRBV6-5 and TRBJ2-1; 8 bases are shared with TRBD2. Looked up from germline, CDR1 is MNHEY and CDR2 is SVGAGI. The CDR3 spans 15 residues. V lost 0 bases, J lost 5 bases, and 3 bases stayed unmatched. Here the CDR3 reads CASSYSWGLDNEQFF. The CDR3 DNA is TGTGCCAGCAGTTACTCGTGGGGACTAGACAATGAGCAGTTCTTC.

The J gene is TRBJ1-2, the V gene TRBV7-9, with D perhaps matching TRBD1 (5 bases). Per germline, CDR1 SEHNR and CDR2 FQNEAQ (reference sequence). The CDR3 is 14 amino acids. V shed 3 bases and J shed 2 bases, with 10 bases lying between them. The CDR3 protein is CASSLAGRNYGYTF. DNA of the CDR3: TGTGCCAGCAGCTTGGCGGGACGGAACTATGGCTACACCTTC.

This chain uses TRBV19 with TRBJ2-1, with a tentative D call TRBD2 (6 bases). Germline V gene sequence: CDR1 LNHDA, CDR2 SQIVND (reference sequence). V lost 3 bases, J lost 9 bases, and 12 bases lay in between. The CDR3 is made up of 13 amino acids. In nucleotides, the CDR3 is TGTGCCAGTAGTATCGAAGCGGGTGGTGAGCAGTTCTTC. This encodes CASSIEAGGEQFF.

This chain uses TRBV24-1 with TRBJ2-1; 10 bases are a match to TRBD1. CDR1 is KGHDR, CDR2 SFDVKD, per germline. V gave up 3 bases and J gave up 6 bases; unmatched junction bases: 4. This CDR3 spans 15 amino acids. Here the CDR3 DNA reads TGTGCCACCAGTGATCCGGGACAGGGGCCCAATGAGCAGTTCTTC. As protein: CATSDPGQGPNEQFF.

The chain joins TRBV7-9 to TRBJ2-5, with 7 positions matching TRBD1. Germline V gene sequence: CDR1 SEHNR, CDR2 FQNEAQ (reference sequence). The CDR3 consists of 15 residues. J was trimmed by 3 bases and V by 4 bases; bases with no gene match: 8. The DNA for the CDR3 is TGTGCCAGCAGCTCGTACAGGGGAAGAAAAGAGACCCAGTACTTC. Encoded protein: CASSSYRGRKETQYF.

The V gene is TRBV5-1, the J gene TRBJ1-1, with 8 bases aligning to TRBD1. This CDR3 has 14 residues. Germline V gene sequence: CDR1 SGHRS, CDR2 YFSETQ. J lost 5 bases, V lost 4 bases, and 7 bases had no gene match. DNA of the CDR3: TGCGCCAGCAGCCCGGGACAGGTTCTGACTGAAGCTTTCTTT. It yields the protein CASSPGQVLTEAFF.

The CDR3 loop is CASRAGTGANVLTF. The DNA of the CDR3 is TGTGCCAGCAGGGCAGGGACTGGGGCCAACGTCCTGACTTTC. This chain connects TRBV13 to TRBJ2-6, with a weak D call TRBD1 (5 bases). The V end was cut by 6 bases, the J end by 2 bases, with 8 bases between. CDR3 length equals 14 residues. Looked up from germline, CDR1 is PRHDT and CDR2 is FYEKMQ (reference sequence).

This chain joins TRBV30 and TRBJ1-5; D call uncertain. Germline-derived CDR1 and CDR2 are GTSNPN and SVGIG (reference sequence). V shed 1 base and J shed 5 bases, with 9 bases lying between them. The CDR3 consists of 13 residues. DNA of the CDR3: TGTGCCTGGAGTGAGGGAGGAGATCAGCCCCAGCATTTT. Translation: CAWSEGGDQPQHF.

The rearrangement joins TRBV2 to TRBJ2-5; 11 positions agree with TRBD1. The CDR3 has 16 amino acids. Germline V gene lookup returns CDR1 SNHLY and CDR2 FYNNEI. J was trimmed by 4 bases and V by 6 bases; bases with no gene match: 10. CDR3 in amino acids: CASRLGGQGARETQYF. In nucleotides, the CDR3 is TGTGCCAGCAGGCTGGGTGGACAGGGGGCGAGAGAGACCCAGTACTTC. The variable domain in full, with the rest retrieved from reference TRBV2 and TRBJ2-5, is EPEVTQTPSHQVTQMGQEVILRCVPISNHLYFYWYRQILGQKVEFLVSFYNNEISEKSEIFDDQFSVERPDGSNFTLKIRSTKLEDSAMYFCASRLGGQGARETQYFGPGTRLLVL.

This clone was picked up a small number of times. The chain carries TRBV27 and TRBJ2-7; 7 bases fit TRBD1. Germline CDR1 is MNHEY and CDR2 is SMNVEV (reference sequence). V shed 6 bases, J shed 5 bases, and the junction held 7 bases outside the gene matches. This CDR3 has 13 residues. In DNA form, the CDR3 reads TGTGCCAGCAGCTCCCCGGACAGGCACGAGCAGTACTTC. This translates into CASSSPDRHEQYF.

The CDR3 nucleotides are TGTGCCAGCAGCACCACAGCGGGGGGCAATTTGGGTTTAAGGTTCTTC. Its translation: CASSTTAGGNLGLRFF. The V gene is TRBV5-8, the J gene TRBJ2-1, with 9 bases lining up with TRBD2. CDR1 and CDR2 (germline): SGHTS, YDEGEE. The CDR3 consists of 16 residues. Unmatched junction bases numbered 20, after V lost 4 bases and J lost 15 bases.

The CDR3 nucleotides read TGCGCCAGCAGCTTGGGCTACGAGGAGGCTCCCCGGGCTGAAGCTTTCTTT. It is translated as CASSLGYEEAPRAEAFF. The chain employs TRBV5-1 and TRBJ1-1; D gene uncertain. In germline, CDR1 is SGHRS, CDR2 YFSETQ. CDR3 length: 17 amino acids. The V end was cut by 0 bases, the J end by 6 bases, with 21 bases between.

The chain combines TRBV19 with TRBJ2-1, with 8 positions matching TRBD1. V lost 6 bases to trimming and J lost 2 bases; unmatched junction nucleotides: 6. Germline-derived CDR1 and CDR2 are LNHDA and SQIVND (reference sequence). The CDR3 has 15 residues. Here the CDR3 reads CASSSDRDTYNEQFF. For the CDR3, the DNA is TGTGCCAGTAGCTCGGACAGGGATACCTACAATGAGCAGTTCTTC.

The chain uses TRBV24-1 and TRBJ1-5; 9 nucleotides line up with TRBD1. Germline CDR1 reads KGHDR; CDR2 reads SFDVKD. The CDR3 runs 15 residues. Losses at the gene ends were 2 bases for V and 5 bases for J; bases not matched to a gene: 3. CDR3 coding DNA: TGTGCCACCAGTGATTCGGACAGGGGAGATCAGCCCCAGCATTTT. This sequence encodes CATSDSDRGDQPQHF.

This rearrangement joins TRBV30 to TRBJ2-4; TRBD2 might be the D (5 bases). CDR3 size: 13 residues. In germline, CDR1 is GTSNPN, CDR2 SVGIG (reference sequence). V gave up 2 bases and J gave up 8 bases, with 13 bases separating them. The CDR3 loop is CAWSPGRADIQYF. DNA for the CDR3: TGTGCCTGGAGTCCCGGGCGGGCGGACATTCAGTACTTC.

V gene TRBV3-1 (or the pseudogene TRBV3-2) combines with J gene TRBJ1-2; perhaps TRBD1 as D (5 bases). This CDR3 comprises 15 residues. From germline, CDR1 is LGHDT and CDR2 YNNKEL (reference sequence). The ends were cut back, 0 bases at V and 5 bases at J, with 13 bases in the middle. CDR3 amino acids: CASSQDTQGRYGYTF. The CDR3 DNA reads as TGTGCCAGCAGCCAAGATACCCAGGGTCGATATGGCTACACCTTC.

This chain links TRBV6-5 with TRBJ1-5, with 7 bases matching TRBD1. Germline CDR1 is MNHEY and CDR2 is SVGAGI. Germline trimming cut 6 bases from V and 6 bases from J; bases unmatched to any gene: 8. The CDR3 totals 14 residues. CDR3: CASRQTGAAQPQHF. CDR3 coding DNA: TGTGCCAGCAGACAAACAGGGGCCGCTCAGCCCCAGCATTTT.

In the case of this clone: The same CDR3 is also encoded by other DNA sequences in this sample. The rearrangement links TRBV18 to TRBJ1-1; D call uncertain. The germline V gene has CDR1 KGHSH and CDR2 LQKENI. There are 12 residues in the CDR3. The V gene lost 3 bases and the J gene lost 1 base, with 3 bases spanning the gap. As DNA, the CDR3 is TGTGCCAGCTCACCCAGGAACACTGAAGCTTTCTTT. This gives the protein CASSPRNTEAFF.

This chain connects TRBV7-9 to TRBJ2-7, with 8 bases fitting TRBD1. The CDR3 extends over 15 amino acids. Germline V CDR1 and CDR2: SEHNR, FQNEAQ (reference sequence). J was trimmed by 7 bases and V by 1 base; bases with no gene match: 9. DNA of the CDR3: TGTGCCAGCAGCTTAGTTTTCAGGGGGCGAAAAGAGCAGTACTTC. The encoded protein is CASSLVFRGRKEQYF. The complete variable domain, with remaining parts taken from reference TRBV7-9 and TRBJ2-7, reads DTGVSQNPRHKITKRGQNVTFRCDPISEHNRLYWYRQTLGQGPEFLTYFQNEAQLEKSRLLSDRFSAERPKGSFSTLEIQRTEQGDSAMYLCASSLVFRGRKEQYFGPGTRLTVT.